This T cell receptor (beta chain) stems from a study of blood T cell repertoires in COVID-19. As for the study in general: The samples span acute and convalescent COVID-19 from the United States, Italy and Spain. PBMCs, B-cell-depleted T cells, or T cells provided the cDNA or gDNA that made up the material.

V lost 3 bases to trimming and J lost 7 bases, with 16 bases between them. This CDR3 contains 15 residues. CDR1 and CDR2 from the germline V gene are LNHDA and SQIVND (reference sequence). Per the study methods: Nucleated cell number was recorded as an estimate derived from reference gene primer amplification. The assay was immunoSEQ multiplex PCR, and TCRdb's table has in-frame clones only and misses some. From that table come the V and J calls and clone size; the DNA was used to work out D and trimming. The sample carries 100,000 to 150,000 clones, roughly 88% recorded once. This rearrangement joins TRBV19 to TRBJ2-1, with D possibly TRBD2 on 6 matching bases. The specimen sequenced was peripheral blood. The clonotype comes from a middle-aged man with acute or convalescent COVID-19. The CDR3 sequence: CASSMSEGVRNEQFF. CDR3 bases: TGTGCCAGTAGTATGTCGGAGGGAGTGAGGAATGAGCAGTTCTTC. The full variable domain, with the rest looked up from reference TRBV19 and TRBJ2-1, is DGGITQSPKYLFRKEGQNVTLSCEQNLNHDAMYWYRQDPGQGLRLIYYSQIVNDFQKGDIAEGYSVSREKKESFPLTVTSAQKNPTAFYLCASSMSEGVRNEQFFGPGTRLTVL.